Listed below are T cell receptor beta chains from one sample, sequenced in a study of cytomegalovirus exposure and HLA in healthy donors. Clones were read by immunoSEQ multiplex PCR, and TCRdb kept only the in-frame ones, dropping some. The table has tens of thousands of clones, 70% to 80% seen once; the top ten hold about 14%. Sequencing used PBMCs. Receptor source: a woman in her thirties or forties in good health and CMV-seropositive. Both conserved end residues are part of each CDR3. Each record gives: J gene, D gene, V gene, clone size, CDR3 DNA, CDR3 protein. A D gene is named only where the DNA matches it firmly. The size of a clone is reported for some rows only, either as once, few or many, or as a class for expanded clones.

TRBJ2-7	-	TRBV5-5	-	TGTGCCAGCAGAACATCGGGCTACGAGCAGTACTTC	CASRTSGYEQYF
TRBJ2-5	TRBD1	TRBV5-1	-	TGCGCCAGCAGCACCGGACAGGTCCAAGAGACCCAGTACTTC	CASSTGQVQETQYF
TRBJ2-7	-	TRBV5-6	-	TGTGCCAGCGGGGGACTAACCGGGGGCCTCTACGAGCAGTACTTC	CASGGLTGGLYEQYF
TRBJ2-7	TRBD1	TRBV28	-	TGTGCCAGCAGTTTACATCCGGACAGGGGGGCCTACGAGCAGTACTTC	CASSLHPDRGAYEQYF
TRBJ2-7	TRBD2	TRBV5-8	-	TGTGCCAGCAGCTTCACTAGCGCCTCCTTGAACGAGCAGTACTTC	CASSFTSASLNEQYF
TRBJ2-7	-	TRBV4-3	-	TGCGCCAGCAGCCGCCTACTGGGGGAGGCATCCTACGAGCAGTACTTC	CASSRLLGEASYEQYF
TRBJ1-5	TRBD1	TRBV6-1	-	TGTGCCAGCAGTGGGGACAGACACAATCAGCCCCAGCATTTT	CASSGDRHNQPQHF
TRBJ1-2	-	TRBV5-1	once	TGCGCCAGCAGCTTGGGACAGGAATATGGCTACACCTTC	CASSLGQEYGYTF
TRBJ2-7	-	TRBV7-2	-	TGTGCCAGCAGCTTAGATCAGGGGCCCTACGAGCAGTACTTC	CASSLDQGPYEQYF
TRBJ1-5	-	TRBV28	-	TGTGCCAGCAGTTTAGGGGGCCGGCAGCCCCAGCATTTT	CASSLGGRQPQHF
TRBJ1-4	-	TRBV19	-	TGTGCCAGTAGTATAGATCTAGAACTCGCAACTAATGAAAAACTGTTTTTT	CASSIDLELATNEKLFF
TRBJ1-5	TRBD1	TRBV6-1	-	TGTGCCAGCAGTGTCCCGGCAGGGGGCAGCAATCAGCCCCAGCATTTT	CASSVPAGGSNQPQHF
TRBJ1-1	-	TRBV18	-	TGTGCCAGCTCACCAGGATCGGGGGGCACTGAAGCTTTCTTT	CASSPGSGGTEAFF
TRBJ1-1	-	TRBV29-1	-	TGCAGCGTTGAGGCAGGGCGGACTGAAGCTTTCTTT	CSVEAGRTEAFF
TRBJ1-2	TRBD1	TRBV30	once	TGTGCCTGGAGTGTAGGTGGGACAGGGAAGCACTATGGCTACACCTTC	CAWSVGGTGKHYGYTF
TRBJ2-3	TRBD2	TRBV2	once	TGTGCCAGCTTCCTGGTAGCGGGGGGACTTAGCACAGATACGCAGTATTTT	CASFLVAGGLSTDTQYF
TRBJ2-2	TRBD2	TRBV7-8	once	TGTGCCAGCAGCTTAAGGGGTGCTGGGACTAGCGCCGGCGGGGAGCTGTTTTTT	CASSLRGAGTSAGGELFF
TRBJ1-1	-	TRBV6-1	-	TGTGCCAGCAGAGAGACAGGTGAAACTGAAGCTTTCTTT	CASRETGETEAFF
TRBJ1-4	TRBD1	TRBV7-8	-	TGTGCCAGCAGCTTAGGCGGGGGACAGGAACTGTTTTTT	CASSLGGGQELFF
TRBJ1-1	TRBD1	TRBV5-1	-	TGCGCCAGCAGCTTGGCCGGGACAGGGTCGTTCACTGAAGCTTTCTTT	CASSLAGTGSFTEAFF
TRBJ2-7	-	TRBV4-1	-	TGCGCCAGCAGCCAAGAGGGGTCGGACATCGTCCACGAGCAGTACTTC	CASSQEGSDIVHEQYF
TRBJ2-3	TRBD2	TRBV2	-	TGTGCCAGTCTAGGACTAGCGACGCAGTATTTT	CASLGLATQYF
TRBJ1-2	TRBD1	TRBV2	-	TGTGCCAGCAAAACCGGGACAGGGGTGGGCGGCTACACCTTC	CASKTGTGVGGYTF
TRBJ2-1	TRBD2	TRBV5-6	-	TGTGCCAGCAGCGCGGGGACTAGCTGGGCCCTTTTGGGCAATGAGCAGTTCTTC	CASSAGTSWALLGNEQFF
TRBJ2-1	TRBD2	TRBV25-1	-	TGTGCCAGCAGTCCTGGACTAGCTCACGGGTTGGGGGACAATGAGCAGTTCTTC	CASSPGLAHGLGDNEQFF
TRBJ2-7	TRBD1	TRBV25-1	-	TGTGCCAGCAGTCGACAGGGGGCATTGAGCGAGCAGTACTTC	CASSRQGALSEQYF
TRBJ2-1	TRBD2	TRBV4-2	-	TGTGCCAGCAGCCAAGGAGTAGCGGGAGGATCCTACAATGAGCAGTTCTTC	CASSQGVAGGSYNEQFF
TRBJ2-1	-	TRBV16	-	TGTGCCAGCAGCCTACGGACATACGACAATGAGCAGTTCTTC	CASSLRTYDNEQFF
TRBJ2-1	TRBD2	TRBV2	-	TGTGCCAGCAGTGAAACATGGACTAGCGGGGTCCACAATGAGCAGTTCTTC	CASSETWTSGVHNEQFF
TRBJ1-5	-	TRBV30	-	TGTGCCTGGAGTGCCCGGGGGGTTTGGAAAAATCAGCCCCAGCATTTT	CAWSARGVWKNQPQHF
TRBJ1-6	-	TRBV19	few	TGTGCCAGTCAGGCGGAGGGGTGGTATTCGTCACCCCTCCACTTT	CASQAEGWYSSPLHF
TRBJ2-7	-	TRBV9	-	TGTGCCAGCAGCCCGGCGGGAAGGGGCTCCTACGAGCAGTACTTC	CASSPAGRGSYEQYF
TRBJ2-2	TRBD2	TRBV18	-	TGTGCCAGCTCACCCCTTCCGTCTAGCGGGACCCTGACTGGGACCGGGGAGCTGTTTTTT	CASSPLPSSGTLTGTGELFF